This entry features one T cell receptor beta chain sequence. The data were taken from a study of identical twins. Carrying unique molecular identifiers, the cDNA also gained a universal primer site through template switching. Using its own MiXCR run on the 5' RACE reads, TCRdb lists one record per CDR3 protein. Among roughly 720,000 distinct CDR3 sequences listed, around a sixth were seen once. Another study also made use of these data, one on T cells expressing NK-cell markers. That investigation notes: Seven donors tested HCMV-seropositive and one tested seronegative among the eight sequenced. NKG2C+ dominant clonotype frequencies in 5 or 6 donors were about 1.0-7.5% of CD8+ T cells.

This TCR derives from a woman younger than 35 in good health. Sequences were obtained from PBMCs.

The DNA of the CDR3 is TGTGCCAGCAGTTATACGATTCCAACTCCGAACACCGGGGAGCTGTTTTTT. Its translation is CASSYTIPTPNTGELFF. The rearrangement joins TRBV6-2 or TRBV6-3 to TRBJ2-2; D ambiguous. Trimming took 3 bases from V and 0 from J, leaving 14 bases between them. Germline V gives CDR1 MNHEY, CDR2 SVGEGT. CDR3 length: 17 amino acids.